Below, one TCR beta chain is given with its context. The antigen remains undetermined. The germline gene is not matched at one end of the junction; a read error may be the cause. The source of the sample is a study of read filtering for tumor transcriptome and immune sequencing. As for the study in general: Fewer than 10 patients were R-ISS I, about 16 were R-ISS II, more than five were R-ISS III.

The library was built from 400 ng RNA with molecular barcoded adaptors for alpha/delta and beta/gamma chains. One entry per CDR3 protein results from TCRdb running MiXCR on the reads. This table holds about 47,000 distinct CDR3 sequences, approximately 12% found once. Study results and limitations: Single-read clonotypes: around 81% of IR-seq clonotypes (around 3.5% of reads), roughly 73% of RNA-seq clonotypes (roughly 49% of reads).

Germline V gene lookup returns CDR1 LGHDT and CDR2 YNNKEL (reference sequence). CDR3 length: 13 residues. Sequenced material: a population of CD138-negative cells sorted from bone marrow. The V call is TRBV3-1, the J call TRBJ2-2; possible D gene TRBD2, 5 bases. This TCR derives from a donor aged 40 or over with multiple myeloma. The CDR3 region is CAGSRLPTGELLF. Here the CDR3 DNA reads TGTGCCGGCAGCCGCCTACCGACCGGGGAGCTGCTTTTT.